The rows below give T cell receptor beta chains drawn from one sample of a study of regulatory T cells in long-lasting Graves disease. TCRdb fed the multiplex PCR reads into MiXCR, producing one record per CDR3 protein. The repertoire holds 700,000 or so distinct CDR3 sequences, with around 30% as singletons. The sample was peripheral blood mononuclear cells (PBMCs), taken when the disease was refractory, from a patient treated with antithyroid drugs. The receptor source for this set is a female donor with Graves disease. CDR3s include the opening cysteine and the closing phenylalanine or tryptophan. D genes are given only for firm matches. Clone size appears in some rows only: once, few, many, or a class for an expanded clone.

TRBJ1-4	few	.	TRBV3-1	CASSDPGTVEKLFF	TGTGCCAGCAGCGACCCCGGGACCGTTGAAAAACTGTTTTTT
TRBJ2-2	.	.	TRBV27	CASSPRGGELFF	TGTGCCAGCAGTCCCCGTGGGGGGGAGCTGTTTTTT
TRBJ2-5	.	TRBD2	TRBV29-1	CSGLTLGGETQYF	TGCAGCGGGTTGACCTTGGGGGGGGAGACCCAGTACTTC
TRBJ2-2	many	TRBD2	TRBV6-1	CASSELADTGELFF	TGTGCCAGCAGTGAACTAGCGGACACCGGGGAGCTGTTTTTT
TRBJ1-5	.	TRBD1	TRBV12-3/TRBV12-4	CASSKPMGQGSNQPQHF	TGTGCCAGCAGCAAACCGATGGGACAGGGTAGCAATCAGCCCCAGCATTTT
TRBJ2-7	.	.	TRBV6-1	CASRFGPSYEQYF	TGTGCCAGCAGATTCGGGCCATCCTACGAGCAGTACTTC
TRBJ2-7	.	.	TRBV2	CASSPRGEFYEQYF	TGTGCCAGCAGCCCCAGGGGTGAATTCTACGAGCAGTACTTC
TRBJ1-1	.	.	TRBV6-1	CASSPKPDTEAFF	TGTGCCAGCAGTCCTAAGCCGGACACTGAAGCTTTCTTT
TRBJ1-1	few	.	TRBV13	CASSPPSIQNTEAFF	TGTGCCAGCAGCCCCCCGTCCATCCAAAACACTGAAGCTTTCTTT
TRBJ1-2	.	.	TRBV7-3	CASSRQDKGYTF	TGTGCCAGCAGCCGACAAGATAAGGGCTACACCTTC
TRBJ1-1	many	.	TRBV2	CATTSPGRGNTEAFF	TGTGCCACCACGTCACCGGGAAGGGGAAACACTGAAGCTTTCTTT
TRBJ1-4	.	.	TRBV29-1	CSVEKDATNEKLFF	TGCAGCGTCGAAAAAGACGCAACTAATGAAAAACTGTTTTTT
TRBJ1-2	few	.	TRBV25-1	CASSEVVTPVDGYTF	TGTGCCAGCAGTGAAGTTGTCACCCCTGTGGATGGCTACACCTTC
TRBJ2-2	.	.	TRBV7-9	CASSFGYNGELFF	TGTGCCAGCAGCTTCGGGTACAACGGGGAGCTGTTTTTT
TRBJ1-5	.	.	TRBV27	CASRSGGLQPQHF	TGTGCCAGCAGGTCCGGGGGGCTTCAGCCCCAGCATTTT
TRBJ2-5	.	.	TRBV6-1	CASGGGNSKGTQYF	TGTGCCAGCGGTGGTGGGAATTCCAAGGGGACCCAGTACTTC
TRBJ1-4	few	.	TRBV6-1	CASSETNSVNEKLFF	TGTGCCAGCAGTGAAACAAACAGCGTGAATGAAAAACTGTTTTTT
TRBJ2-7	many	TRBD2	TRBV2	CATTSGRIAYEQYF	TGTGCCACCACTAGCGGGAGGATCGCCTACGAGCAGTACTTC
TRBJ2-7	.	.	TRBV13	CASSLSGLYEQYF	TGTGCCAGCAGCCTCTCGGGACTCTACGAGCAGTACTTC
TRBJ1-2	.	.	TRBV20-1	CSAMGAANYGYTF	TGCAGTGCTATGGGGGCGGCTAACTATGGCTACACCTTC
TRBJ1-4	.	TRBD1	TRBV16	CASSHQRDRGNEKLFF	TGTGCCAGCAGCCACCAACGGGACAGGGGGAATGAAAAACTGTTTTTT
TRBJ1-1	.	.	TRBV19	CASSIALPRGGVNTEAFF	TGTGCCAGTAGTATTGCCTTACCCAGGGGCGGCGTGAACACTGAAGCTTTCTTT
TRBJ1-3	.	TRBD1	TRBV5-1	CASSLEGQSGNTIYF	TGCGCCAGCAGCTTGGAGGGACAGAGCGGAAACACCATATATTTT
TRBJ2-5	.	.	TRBV19	CASSIVKQSETQYF	TGTGCCAGTAGTATAGTAAAACAGTCAGAGACCCAGTACTTC
TRBJ2-7	.	.	TRBV6-2/TRBV6-3	CASRGVGRTYEQYF	TGTGCCAGCAGAGGCGTCGGAAGAACCTACGAGCAGTACTTC
TRBJ2-5	many	TRBD1	TRBV12-3/TRBV12-4	CASSLRGIQETQYF	TGTGCCAGCAGTCTCAGGGGGATCCAAGAGACCCAGTACTTC
TRBJ1-6	.	TRBD1	TRBV30	CAWSVLRGHESPLHF	TGTGCCTGGAGTGTACTCAGGGGGCATGAATCACCCCTCCACTTT
TRBJ1-1	.	.	TRBV29-1	CSVENGVSRDTEAFF	TGCAGCGTTGAGAATGGTGTCAGCAGGGACACTGAAGCTTTCTTT
TRBJ1-2	many	TRBD1	TRBV28	CASSRRTGGPGYTF	TGTGCCAGCAGCAGAAGAACAGGGGGCCCTGGCTACACCTTC
TRBJ1-5	few	.	TRBV6-1	CASSEMGNSNQPQHF	TGTGCCAGCAGTGAAATGGGTAACAGCAATCAGCCCCAGCATTTT
TRBJ2-7	.	TRBD2	TRBV30	CAWSKGLAGVYEQYF	TGTGCCTGGAGTAAGGGACTAGCGGGAGTCTACGAGCAGTACTTC
TRBJ1-2	.	.	TRBV5-1	CASSLSPGEHYGYTF	TGCGCCAGCAGCTTGTCGCCAGGGGAGCACTATGGCTACACCTTC
TRBJ1-2	.	.	TRBV15	CATSRTRGDYGYTF	TGTGCCACCAGCAGGACCCGCGGCGACTATGGCTACACCTTC
TRBJ2-1	.	TRBD2	TRBV20-1	CSARDHSGDYNEQFF	TGCAGTGCTAGAGATCATAGCGGGGATTACAATGAGCAGTTCTTC
TRBJ1-1	once	.	TRBV11-2	CASSLRPPGEMNTEAFF	TGTGCCAGCAGCTTAAGGCCCCCGGGGGAAATGAACACTGAAGCTTTCTTT
TRBJ2-7	few	TRBD1	TRBV12-3/TRBV12-4	CASSHGTVSSYEQYF	TGTGCCAGCAGCCATGGGACAGTGAGCTCCTACGAGCAGTACTTC
TRBJ2-7	few	.	TRBV11-2	CASSFTGHSSYEQYF	TGTGCCAGCAGCTTCACAGGGCATTCCTCCTACGAGCAGTACTTC
TRBJ2-2	.	.	TRBV19	CASRFTSSGELFF	TGTGCCAGTAGATTTACTAGCTCCGGGGAGCTGTTTTTT
TRBJ1-1	many	.	TRBV28	CASSFDSRGSTEAFF	TGTGCCAGCAGTTTTGACAGCCGGGGGAGCACTGAAGCTTTCTTT
TRBJ2-7	few	TRBD2	TRBV20-1	CSVLAPAGTSSWGNEQYF	TGCAGTGTACTAGCCCCAGCGGGAACCTCCAGTTGGGGTAACGAGCAGTACTTC
TRBJ1-1	many	.	TRBV28	CASSLWGASTEAFF	TGTGCCAGCAGTTTATGGGGGGCATCGACTGAAGCTTTCTTT
TRBJ2-6	.	TRBD1	TRBV7-9	CASSLIDYRGALGANVLTF	TGTGCCAGCAGCTTAATAGACTACAGGGGAGCGCTGGGGGCCAACGTCCTGACTTTC
TRBJ1-4	.	.	TRBV2	CASILDSATSEKLFF	TGTGCCAGCATCCTCGACAGTGCAACTAGTGAAAAACTGTTTTTT
TRBJ2-7	.	TRBD2	TRBV12-3/TRBV12-4	CASSLAGGPSEQYF	TGTGCCAGCAGTTTAGCGGGAGGGCCCTCCGAGCAGTACTTC
TRBJ1-6	.	TRBD1	TRBV4-1	CASSQDTTGSSYNSPLHF	TGCGCCAGCAGCCAAGATACGACAGGGAGCTCCTATAATTCACCCCTCCACTTT
TRBJ2-7	few	.	TRBV3-1	CASSQYRGTYEQYF	TGTGCCAGCAGCCAATACCGCGGTACCTACGAGCAGTACTTC
TRBJ2-1	.	.	TRBV7-9	CASSFFGYNEQFF	TGTGCCAGCAGCTTCTTCGGGTACAATGAGCAGTTCTTC
TRBJ1-1	.	.	TRBV2	CASGSQGYNTEAFF	TGTGCCAGCGGCTCTCAGGGGTATAACACTGAAGCTTTCTTT
TRBJ2-5	few	.	TRBV12-3/TRBV12-4	CASTRDNQETQYF	TGTGCCAGCACCCGGGACAACCAAGAGACCCAGTACTTC
TRBJ1-1	many	.	TRBV5-1	CASSLGQSYTEAFF	TGTGCCAGCAGCTTGGGACAATCTTATACTGAAGCTTTCTTT
TRBJ2-2	few	.	TRBV12-3/TRBV12-4	CASSPPRASNTGELFF	TGTGCCAGCAGTCCCCCTCGGGCATCGAACACCGGGGAGCTGTTTTTT
TRBJ1-2	few	.	TRBV5-1	CASSLGRPSVAGYTF	TGCGCCAGCAGCTTGGGACGGCCGTCTGTTGCCGGCTACACCTTC
TRBJ1-1	few	.	TRBV6-1	CASSSQGPGEAFF	TGTGCCAGCAGTAGTCAGGGGCCGGGTGAAGCTTTCTTT